A selection of T cell receptor beta chains follows, all from one sample in a study of T-cell reconstitution after alpha-beta-depleted transplantation in children. Using its own MiXCR run on the PCR reads, TCRdb lists one record per CDR3 protein. The data show hundreds of thousands of distinct CDR3 sequences, about 15% seen once. Sequencing was performed on PBMCs from the stem cell graft donor, taken from the stem cell graft. The source is a human donor who donated a stem cell graft to a child with acute myeloid leukemia. Both conserved end residues are part of each CDR3. Each record gives: CDR3 protein, CDR3 DNA, V gene, clone size, D gene, J gene. A D gene is named only where the DNA matches it firmly. Not every row has a clone size; where given, it reads once, few, many or a size class.

CDR3aa: CASRAPRYNEQFF; CDR3nt: TGTGCCAGCAGGGCCCCAAGATACAATGAGCAGTTCTTC; v_gene: TRBV12-3/TRBV12-4; abundance: many; d_gene: .; j_gene: TRBJ2-1
CDR3aa: CSANPASEWETQYF; CDR3nt: TGCAGTGCTAACCCAGCGTCGGAGTGGGAGACCCAGTACTTC; v_gene: TRBV20-1; abundance: many; d_gene: .; j_gene: TRBJ2-5
CDR3aa: CSATLPWYRGDEQYF; CDR3nt: TGCAGTGCTACCCTCCCATGGTACAGGGGAGACGAGCAGTACTTC; v_gene: TRBV20-1; abundance: many; d_gene: TRBD1; j_gene: TRBJ2-7
CDR3aa: CASSLAGGRYDEQYF; CDR3nt: TGTGCCAGCAGTTTGGCGGGTGGGCGATACGACGAGCAGTACTTC; v_gene: TRBV12-3/TRBV12-4; abundance: few; d_gene: .; j_gene: TRBJ2-7
CDR3aa: CASSQDRRVVDEKLFF; CDR3nt: TGCGCCAGCAGCCAAGATCGAAGGGTAGTGGATGAAAAACTGTTTTTT; v_gene: TRBV4-3; abundance: few; d_gene: .; j_gene: TRBJ1-4
CDR3aa: CSARDPRQGGGTDTQYF; CDR3nt: TGCAGTGCTAGAGATCCCCGACAGGGGGGCGGCACAGATACGCAGTATTTT; v_gene: TRBV20-1; abundance: .; d_gene: TRBD1; j_gene: TRBJ2-3
CDR3aa: CARHGETGELFF; CDR3nt: TGTGCCCGACACGGGGAGACCGGGGAGCTGTTTTTT; v_gene: TRBV7-9; abundance: few; d_gene: .; j_gene: TRBJ2-2
CDR3aa: CATSRDVGVKSYEQYF; CDR3nt: TGTGCCACCAGCAGAGATGTAGGGGTAAAGTCCTACGAGCAGTACTTC; v_gene: TRBV15; abundance: few; d_gene: .; j_gene: TRBJ2-7
CDR3aa: CASRGGAENNYGYTF; CDR3nt: TGTGCCAGCCGGGGGGGGGCCGAGAATAACTATGGCTACACCTTC; v_gene: TRBV7-9; abundance: .; d_gene: .; j_gene: TRBJ1-2
CDR3aa: CASRVADRGQPQHF; CDR3nt: TGTGCCAGCAGAGTAGCAGACCGGGGTCAGCCCCAGCATTTT; v_gene: TRBV28; abundance: few; d_gene: .; j_gene: TRBJ1-5
CDR3aa: CSARDVGRGYTF; CDR3nt: TGCAGTGCTAGAGACGTGGGAAGGGGCTACACCTTC; v_gene: TRBV20-1; abundance: many; d_gene: .; j_gene: TRBJ1-2
CDR3aa: CASSAGTVYSGYTF; CDR3nt: TGTGCCAGCAGCGCCGGGACAGTTTATTCTGGCTACACCTTC; v_gene: TRBV7-8; abundance: few; d_gene: TRBD1; j_gene: TRBJ1-2
CDR3aa: CASSLNRVGDTQYF; CDR3nt: TGCGCCAGCAGCTTGAACAGGGTGGGAGATACGCAGTATTTT; v_gene: TRBV5-1; abundance: .; d_gene: .; j_gene: TRBJ2-3
CDR3aa: CSVGGSTSSPYGYTF; CDR3nt: TGCAGCGTTGGGGGGAGCACTTCCTCCCCTTATGGCTACACCTTC; v_gene: TRBV29-1; abundance: many; d_gene: .; j_gene: TRBJ1-2
CDR3aa: CSFWDLGEGARETQYF; CDR3nt: TGCAGCTTCTGGGATCTTGGGGAGGGGGCGAGAGAGACCCAGTACTTC; v_gene: TRBV29-1; abundance: few; d_gene: .; j_gene: TRBJ2-5
CDR3aa: CASSSTGTGIGNYGYTF; CDR3nt: TGTGCCAGCAGCTCAACCGGGACAGGGATAGGGAACTATGGCTACACCTTC; v_gene: TRBV7-2; abundance: many; d_gene: TRBD1; j_gene: TRBJ1-2
CDR3aa: CSARTGGVRANYGYTF; CDR3nt: TGCAGTGCTAGAACAGGGGGCGTTCGAGCTAACTATGGCTACACCTTC; v_gene: TRBV20-1; abundance: many; d_gene: TRBD1; j_gene: TRBJ1-2
CDR3aa: CASSPLAGGPGTQYF; CDR3nt: TGTGCCAGCAGCCCCCTAGCGGGGGGGCCTGGTACGCAGTATTTT; v_gene: TRBV12-3/TRBV12-4; abundance: few; d_gene: TRBD2; j_gene: TRBJ2-3
CDR3aa: CSVEDQGQEAQYF; CDR3nt: TGCAGCGTTGAAGATCAGGGTCAAGAGGCCCAGTACTTC; v_gene: TRBV29-1; abundance: .; d_gene: .; j_gene: TRBJ2-5
CDR3aa: CARSPGDSYNEQFF; CDR3nt: TGTGCCAGGAGCCCAGGGGACTCCTACAATGAGCAGTTCTTC; v_gene: TRBV9; abundance: once; d_gene: .; j_gene: TRBJ2-1
CDR3aa: CSARRGDSSNQPQHF; CDR3nt: TGCAGTGCCCGCCGGGGGGACAGTAGCAATCAGCCCCAGCATTTT; v_gene: TRBV20-1; abundance: many; d_gene: TRBD1; j_gene: TRBJ1-5
CDR3aa: CASGRGDYNTEAFF; CDR3nt: TGTGCCAGCGGTCGGGGGGATTACAACACTGAAGCTTTCTTT; v_gene: TRBV9; abundance: few; d_gene: .; j_gene: TRBJ1-1
CDR3aa: CASRPADYSTDTQYF; CDR3nt: TGTGCCAGCAGGCCAGCAGACTATAGCACAGATACGCAGTATTTT; v_gene: TRBV7-2; abundance: .; d_gene: .; j_gene: TRBJ2-3
CDR3aa: CASSLGQGTGYF; CDR3nt: TGTGCCAGCAGCTTAGGTCAAGGGACAGGATACTTC; v_gene: TRBV7-9; abundance: few; d_gene: TRBD1; j_gene: TRBJ2-7
CDR3aa: CSARGASGGPWYNEQFF; CDR3nt: TGCAGTGCTAGAGGGGCCAGCGGGGGGCCCTGGTACAATGAGCAGTTCTTC; v_gene: TRBV20-1; abundance: many; d_gene: TRBD2; j_gene: TRBJ2-1
CDR3aa: CATSDFGTSGGNEQFF; CDR3nt: TGTGCCACCAGTGATTTCGGGACTAGCGGGGGCAATGAGCAGTTCTTC; v_gene: TRBV24-1; abundance: many; d_gene: TRBD2; j_gene: TRBJ2-1
CDR3aa: CASSYGQGEWF; CDR3nt: TGTGCCAGCAGTTACGGGCAGGGAGAATGGTTC; v_gene: TRBV6-6; abundance: many; d_gene: .; j_gene: TRBJ2-7
CDR3aa: CASSYHGGGTDTQYF; CDR3nt: TGTGCCAGCAGTTATCACGGAGGTGGCACAGATACGCAGTATTTT; v_gene: TRBV27; abundance: .; d_gene: .; j_gene: TRBJ2-3
CDR3aa: CASSFVWQNTEAFF; CDR3nt: TGTGCCAGCAGCTTTGTTTGGCAGAACACTGAAGCTTTCTTT; v_gene: TRBV7-2; abundance: few; d_gene: .; j_gene: TRBJ1-1
CDR3aa: CSARDFSGQRYSGANVLTF; CDR3nt: TGCAGTGCTAGAGATTTTTCGGGACAGCGCTACTCTGGGGCCAACGTCCTGACTTTC; v_gene: TRBV20-1; abundance: many; d_gene: TRBD1; j_gene: TRBJ2-6
CDR3aa: CASSLAGRGTQYF; CDR3nt: TGTGCCAGCAGCTTGGCAGGGCGTGGGACCCAGTACTTC; v_gene: TRBV7-2; abundance: few; d_gene: .; j_gene: TRBJ2-5
CDR3aa: CSVKATGGLNQPQHF; CDR3nt: TGCAGTGTCAAAGCCACGGGGGGGCTCAATCAGCCCCAGCATTTT; v_gene: TRBV20-1; abundance: many; d_gene: .; j_gene: TRBJ1-5
CDR3aa: CAWNSGRSNYGYTF; CDR3nt: TGTGCCTGGAATTCAGGGCGTTCAAACTATGGCTACACCTTC; v_gene: TRBV30; abundance: .; d_gene: .; j_gene: TRBJ1-2
CDR3aa: CASSLAGGRLEQYF; CDR3nt: TGTGCCAGCAGCTTAGCGGGGGGGCGGCTCGAGCAGTACTTC; v_gene: TRBV25-1; abundance: .; d_gene: TRBD2; j_gene: TRBJ2-7
CDR3aa: CASSASIMTAYNEQFF; CDR3nt: TGTGCCAGCAGCGCCTCTATTATGACGGCCTACAATGAGCAGTTCTTC; v_gene: TRBV2; abundance: .; d_gene: .; j_gene: TRBJ2-1
CDR3aa: CASSSRTSGGVNTQYF; CDR3nt: TGTGCCAGCAGCTCGAGGACTAGCGGGGGGGTCAATACGCAGTATTTT; v_gene: TRBV9; abundance: .; d_gene: TRBD2; j_gene: TRBJ2-3
CDR3aa: CATRALKEQFF; CDR3nt: TGTGCCACCAGAGCCCTAAAGGAGCAGTTCTTC; v_gene: TRBV15; abundance: many; d_gene: .; j_gene: TRBJ2-1
CDR3aa: CASSHLRGGQPQHF; CDR3nt: TGTGCCAGCAGCCACCTCAGGGGCGGTCAGCCCCAGCATTTT; v_gene: TRBV4-2; abundance: .; d_gene: .; j_gene: TRBJ1-5
CDR3aa: CASSNHQRRYGYTF; CDR3nt: TGCGCCAGCAGCAACCATCAGCGCCGCTATGGCTACACCTTC; v_gene: TRBV5-1; abundance: few; d_gene: .; j_gene: TRBJ1-2
CDR3aa: CASSPDPYNTEAFF; CDR3nt: TGTGCCAGCAGTCCCGACCCATATAACACTGAAGCTTTCTTT; v_gene: TRBV12-3/TRBV12-4; abundance: many; d_gene: .; j_gene: TRBJ1-1
CDR3aa: CASSQNRDPVGYTF; CDR3nt: TGTGCCAGCAGCCAAAACCGGGACCCCGTAGGCTACACCTTC; v_gene: TRBV7-9; abundance: few; d_gene: .; j_gene: TRBJ1-2
CDR3aa: CAFRRGFTGNTIYF; CDR3nt: TGTGCCTTCCGCCGGGGGTTCACTGGAAACACCATATATTTT; v_gene: TRBV30; abundance: many; d_gene: .; j_gene: TRBJ1-3